This TCR beta chain was recovered during a study of blood T cells in healthy people across ages. General study findings and limits: Both naive CD4+ cell counts and diversity were greater in long-lived donors than in aged donors.

The sample, about 9.2 milliliters of peripheral blood, was drawn from each donor. This clonotype was observed a few times. Its antigen remains unknown. With a J-beta primer mix and a sample-barcoded 5' primer, a second PCR ran 7 to 11 cycles. All cDNA molecules were each tagged by a template-switch adaptor with 12 random nucleotides. TCRdb passed the 5' RACE reads through MiXCR, listing each CDR3 protein once. Here the sample spans 700,000 to 950,000 distinct CDR3 sequences, approximately 39% being singletons. Sequenced material: blood. This receptor was obtained from an older woman in good health.

The CDR3 reads CATSPPGSSYNEQFF. The CDR3 bases are TGTGCCACCAGCCCCCCGGGAAGCTCCTACAATGAGCAGTTCTTC. This chain uses TRBV24-1 with TRBJ2-1; possible D gene TRBD2, 5 bases. Germline values: CDR1 KGHDR, CDR2 SFDVKD. The V gene lost 7 bases and the J gene lost 0 bases, with 12 bases spanning the gap. There are 15 residues in the CDR3.